These 23 T cell receptor beta chains originate from one sample sequenced in a study of identical twins. A single record per CDR3 protein comes from TCRdb applying MiXCR to the 5' RACE reads. Among some 600,000 distinct CDR3 sequences, around 7.5% were seen once, and the ten largest hold roughly 1.5%. These data were likewise used in another study, on yellow fever vaccine responses in identical twins.

Input material: PBMCs. These receptors were taken from a woman under 30 in good health.

This clonotype has more than one count but fewer than ten. The chain joins TRBV3-1 to TRBJ1-3, with D uncertain. The V gene lost 0 bases and the J gene lost 0 bases, with 6 bases spanning the gap. The CDR3 consists of 15 residues. Per the germline V gene, CDR1 is LGHDT and CDR2 is YNNKEL (reference sequence). CDR3 DNA: TGTGCCAGCAGCCAAGATCTCAGCTCTGGAAACACCATATATTTT. It specifies CASSQDLSSGNTIYF. Using reference TRBV3-1 and TRBJ1-3 for the parts outside the CDR3, the full variable domain is DTAVSQTPKYLVTQMGNDKSIKCEQNLGHDTMYWYKQDSKKFLKIMFSYNNKELIINETVPNRFSPKSPDKAHLNLHINSLELGDSAVYFCASSQDLSSGNTIYFGEGSWLTVV.

The CDR3 is CATSREVKSYEQYV. In DNA, the CDR3 is TGTGCCACCAGCAGAGAGGTCAAGTCCTACGAGCAGTACGTC. The V and J genes are TRBV15 and TRBJ2-7; D unresolved. The V end lost 0 bases, the J end lost 1 base, and 7 bases lay between the germline ends. CDR3 length: 14 residues. The germline V gene encodes CDR1 LNHNV and CDR2 YYDKDF (reference sequence).

This clonotype was picked up a small number of times. The J gene is TRBJ1-1, the V gene TRBV6-1, with D tentatively TRBD1 (6 bases). CDR1 and CDR2 (germline): MNHNS, SASEGT. The CDR3 spans 15 residues. Trimming pared 2 bases from V and 2 bases from J, leaving 12 bases between. CDR3 region: CASSELAGGNTEAFF. CDR3 nucleotide sequence: TGTGCCAGCAGTGAACTGGCGGGGGGCAACACTGAAGCTTTCTTT.

This clonotype has more than one count but fewer than ten. The chain couples TRBV7-2 to TRBJ2-1; 13 bases match TRBD2. Germline-derived CDR1 and CDR2 are SGHTA and FQGNSA. The J segment lost 9 bases and the V segment lost 4 bases, leaving 6 bases of the junction unmatched. There are 15 residues in the CDR3. The CDR3 here is CASSSGLAGMGEQFF. CDR3 nucleotide sequence: TGTGCCAGCAGCTCGGGACTAGCGGGAATGGGTGAGCAGTTCTTC.

This clonotype has a handful of counts. The V and J genes are TRBV3-1 and TRBJ2-1; 11 positions agree with TRBD1. Trimming removed 1 base from V and 8 bases from J; junction bases left unmatched: 13. The CDR3 is 18 amino acids. Looked up from germline, CDR1 is LGHDT and CDR2 is YNNKEL (reference sequence). The CDR3 DNA reads as TGTGCCAGCAGCCAAGTAATAACCGGGACAGGGGGGCTCGATGAGCAGTTCTTC. This encodes CASSQVITGTGGLDEQFF.

The genes are TRBV7-8 and TRBJ2-7, with 8 bases aligning to TRBD2. Germline lookup yields CDR1 SGHVS and CDR2 FQNEAQ. The CDR3 length is 14 residues. Trimming at V came to 5 bases and at J to 6 bases, leaving 9 bases not matched to a gene. CDR3 nucleotide sequence: TGTGCCAGCAGCCCGTTGGGGAGCGGGAGCGAGCAGTACTTC. It codes for CASSPLGSGSEQYF.

V gene TRBV7-9 combines with J gene TRBJ2-1; 13 positions match TRBD2. The germline V gene has CDR1 SEHNR and CDR2 FQNEAQ (reference sequence). V lost 4 bases and J lost 7; bases outside the gene matches: 4. CDR3 length: 15 residues. The CDR3 DNA reads TGTGCCAGCAGCTATACTAGCGGGGGGGCGAATGAGCAGTTCTTC. This encodes CASSYTSGGANEQFF.

This clonotype was picked up many times. The genes are TRBV7-9 and TRBJ1-2; weak D call: TRBD1 (5 bases). From germline, CDR1 is SEHNR and CDR2 FQNEAQ (reference sequence). CDR3 length: 14 amino acids. Trimming pared 3 bases from V and 4 bases from J, leaving 12 bases between. DNA of the CDR3: TGTGCCAGCAGCTTTTGGGGAAGGGGCTATGGCTACACCTTC. It codes for CASSFWGRGYGYTF.

This clonotype was recorded a few times. Germline and junction disagree at one end, which may indicate a read error. The V call is TRBV12-3 or TRBV12-4, the J call TRBJ2-1; 9 positions agree with TRBD2. There are 16 residues in the CDR3. CDR3 DNA: TGTGCCAGCAGTCCCTTAGCGGGAGCCTCCTTCAATGAGCAGTTCTTC. This translates into CASSPLAGASFNEQFF.

The V call is TRBV20-1, the J call TRBJ2-7; TRBD1 is a possible D gene (6 bases). The CDR3 totals 14 residues. In germline, CDR1 is DFQATT, CDR2 SNEGSKA (reference sequence). V lost 2 bases and J 3 bases, leaving 14 bases between the germline ends. The CDR3 region is CSARKPGHGYEQYV. The CDR3 coding sequence is TGCAGTGCTAGAAAACCGGGACATGGCTACGAGCAGTACGTC.

This clonotype was recorded many times. The chain employs TRBV6-1 and TRBJ2-1, with D perhaps TRBD1 or TRBD2 (6 bases each). The length of the CDR3 is 16 residues. CDR1 is MNHNS, CDR2 SASEGT, per germline. V lost 5 bases and J lost 1, with 15 bases in between. The CDR3 sequence is CASSTSPGASYNEQFF. CDR3 nucleotides: TGTGCCAGCAGTACAAGCCCGGGGGCTTCCTACAATGAGCAGTTCTTC.

The sample holds many counts of this clonotype. The chain employs TRBV5-5 and TRBJ1-6; 8 bases align to TRBD1. Germline lookup yields CDR1 SGHKS and CDR2 YYEKEE (reference sequence). This CDR3 contains 14 residues. J lost 10 bases, V lost 4 bases, and 7 bases had no gene match. CDR3 sequence reads: CASSHGQGSSPLHF. In nucleotides, the CDR3 is TGTGCCAGCAGCCACGGACAGGGTTCATCACCCCTCCACTTT.

This clonotype was seen only a few times. The gene calls are TRBV5-1 and TRBJ2-1; 8 bases fit TRBD2. This CDR3 is 15 amino acids long. The germline V gene has CDR1 SGHRS and CDR2 YFSETQ. V gave up 2 bases and J gave up 9 bases; unmatched junction bases: 10. The CDR3 DNA reads as TGCGCCAGCAGCTTAGCGGGGGCCGCTCGGGGTGAGCAGTTCTTC. Amino acid sequence: CASSLAGAARGEQFF.

This clonotype came up many times. CDR3 in DNA: TGCAGCGTGCCTGGACTAGCGGGAGTTTCCTACAATGAGCAGTTCTTC. Translated: CSVPGLAGVSYNEQFF. The genes are TRBV29-1 and TRBJ2-1; TRBD2 matches 13 bases. The J segment lost 1 base and the V segment lost 6 bases, leaving 6 bases of the junction unmatched. This CDR3 contains 16 residues. CDR1 and CDR2 from the germline V gene are SQVTM and ANQGSEA.

This clonotype was seen more than once but under ten times. The CDR3 spells CATVRDRVMSSPLHF. CDR3 nucleotide sequence: TGTGCCACCGTCCGGGACAGGGTAATGAGTTCACCCCTCCACTTT. V usage is TRBV15 and J usage is TRBJ1-6; 9 positions match TRBD1. Germline assignment: CDR1 LNHNV and CDR2 YYDKDF (reference sequence). The junction had 11 bases not matched to a gene; V was cut back by 8 bases and J by 9 bases. CDR3 length equals 15 residues.

This clonotype was recorded at least ten times. The CDR3 region has the DNA TGTGCCAGCAGCCGCCCCGGGACAGGGTTTTCACCCCTCCACTTT. This encodes CASSRPGTGFSPLHF. V usage is TRBV28 and J usage is TRBJ1-6, with 9 bases identical to TRBD1. This CDR3 contains 15 residues. Trimming cost V 6 bases and J 9 bases; bases outside gene matches: 9. Germline lookup yields CDR1 MDHEN and CDR2 SYDVKM.

This clonotype was counted a few times. This chain connects TRBV9 to TRBJ2-7, with 15 bases identical to TRBD2. J lost 0 bases, V lost 6 bases, and 7 bases had no gene match. The CDR3 runs 17 residues. Germline V gene data show CDR1 as SGDLS and CDR2 as YYNGEE. In DNA, the CDR3 is TGTGCCAGCACCCTGGGACTAGCGGGGGGTAGCTCCTACGAGCAGTACGTC. Translation gives CASTLGLAGGSSYEQYV.

This clonotype has more than one count but fewer than ten. V and J are TRBV5-1 and TRBJ2-3; 12 positions match TRBD2. The germline V gene encodes CDR1 SGHRS and CDR2 YFSETQ. The CDR3 is made up of 18 amino acids. J lost 6 bases, V lost 3 bases, and 14 bases had no gene match. The CDR3 sequence is CASSSQPPASGGVDTQYF. The CDR3 DNA follows: TGCGCCAGCAGCTCCCAACCCCCGGCTAGCGGGGGGGTTGATACGCAGTATTTT.

This clonotype came up a few times. This chain uses TRBV11-2 with TRBJ2-6; the D call may be TRBD1 or TRBD2 (6 bases each). CDR3 length equals 18 residues. Germline V gene lookup returns CDR1 SGHAT and CDR2 FQNNGV. Deletions cut 2 bases from V and 0 bases from J, with 14 bases between. CDR3 in amino acids: CASSLRGALRSGANVLTF. DNA of the CDR3: TGTGCCAGCAGCTTAAGGGGGGCCTTACGCTCTGGGGCCAACGTCCTGACTTTC.

This chain connects TRBV6-1 to TRBJ2-7, with D tentatively TRBD1 (5 bases). Germline-derived CDR1 and CDR2 are MNHNS and SASEGT. Trimming removed 2 bases from V and 5 bases from J, with 10 bases in between. The CDR3 runs to 13 residues. This CDR3 reads CASSEQGTNEQYF. The DNA of the CDR3 is TGTGCCAGCAGTGAACAGGGTACCAACGAGCAGTACTTC.

Ten or more counts support this clonotype. The chain recombines TRBV7-3 with TRBJ2-2, with unresolved D. The V gene lost 0 bases and the J gene lost 4 bases, with 3 bases spanning the gap. The CDR3 extends over 13 amino acids. Per germline, CDR1 SGHTA and CDR2 FQGTGA. CDR3 DNA: TGTGCCAGCAGCTTAACGGTCACCGGGGAGCTGTTTTTT. It specifies CASSLTVTGELFF.

This sequence joins TRBV12-3 or TRBV12-4 and TRBJ2-1; TRBD2 matches at 12 bases. The ends lost 4 bases at V and 2 bases at J; junction bases unmatched: 6. There are 17 residues in the CDR3. Written as DNA, the CDR3 is TGTGCCAGCAGTTCCCGGACTAGCGGGATCACCTACAATGAGCAGTTCTTC. Translation gives CASSSRTSGITYNEQFF.

The sample holds many counts of this clonotype. The CDR3 nucleotides read TGTGCCAGCGGGCAGGGGACCCTGAACACTGAAGCTTTCTTT. Its protein product is CASGQGTLNTEAFF. The rearrangement uses TRBV6-1 and TRBJ1-1, with a weak D call TRBD1 (6 bases). The CDR3 is 14 residues long. V lost 8 bases and J 0 bases, leaving 13 bases between the germline ends. CDR1 and CDR2 from the germline V gene are MNHNS and SASEGT.